Detailed here is one T cell receptor beta chain. The germline gives CDR1 SGDLS, CDR2 YYNGEE. The V end was cut by 4 bases, the J end by 2 bases, with 16 bases between. The CDR3 has 15 amino acids. TCRdb re-called the RT-PCR reads with MiXCR, one entry per CDR3 protein. The sample consists of around 700,000 distinct CDR3 sequences, over 12% of them appearing once. This chain links TRBV9 with TRBJ2-7, with D possibly matching TRBD1 (5 bases). This sequence originates from a female donor in good health, serving as a healthy control. Sequencing was performed on memory CD4+ T cells from blood. The CDR3 is CASSSQTGPAYEQYF. Written as DNA, the CDR3 is TGTGCCAGCAGCTCGCAAACAGGCCCTGCCTACGAGCAGTACTTC.